This passage covers 17 T cell receptor beta chains from one sample sequenced in a study of PD-1 blockade in classical Hodgkin lymphoma. Sequencing used immunoSEQ multiplex PCR; TCRdb keeps in-frame clones, though not all of them. Of about 93,000 clones in the sample, around 80% are singletons; the top ten hold roughly 9.4%. Time point noted: cycle 4 day 1 (C4D1), after about 6 weeks of nivolumab. Each patient relapsed following autologous stem cell transplantation, and prior brentuximab vedotin exposure differed. The sample here was peripheral blood mononuclear cells (PBMCs), taken before the fourth cycle of nivolumab. These receptors all stem from a human donor with classical Hodgkin lymphoma.

The V and J genes are TRBV13 and TRBJ1-1; D is perhaps TRBD1 (5 bases). This CDR3 has 14 amino acids. V lost 3 bases, J lost 4 bases, and 12 bases lay in between. Germline V gives CDR1 PRHDT, CDR2 FYEKMQ (reference sequence). The CDR3 DNA reads as TGTGCCAGCAGCTTTGGGGCACTAGGCACTGAAGCTTTCTTT. Protein product: CASSFGALGTEAFF.

The rearrangement joins TRBV6-6 to TRBJ2-3, with a weak D call TRBD1 (8 bases). The germline V gene encodes CDR1 MNHNY and CDR2 SVGAGI (reference sequence). The V end lost 4 bases, the J end lost 3 bases, and 17 bases lay between the germline ends. This CDR3 is built from 16 residues. This CDR3 reads CASSSKNRGGTDTQYF. CDR3 bases: TGTGCCAGCAGTTCAAAGAACAGGGGGGGGACAGATACGCAGTATTTT.

J is TRBJ1-4 and V is TRBV7-9, with D hard to call. CDR1 is SEHNR and CDR2 is FQNEAQ in the germline V gene (reference sequence). The CDR3 extends over 14 amino acids. The V gene lost 5 bases and the J gene lost 6 bases, with 13 bases spanning the gap. CDR3 protein: CASSLAGLDEKLFF. DNA for the CDR3: TGTGCCAGCAGCCTGGCCGGACTAGATGAAAAACTGTTTTTT.

CDR3 DNA: TGTGCCAGTAGTAGGGGGGGCCGATTCGGGGAGCTGTTTTTT. Its translation is CASSRGGRFGELFF. The chain joins TRBV19 to TRBJ2-2; tentative D call: TRBD2 (7 bases). Germline V lookup: CDR1 LNHDA, CDR2 SQIVND (reference sequence). The V gene lost 4 bases and the J gene lost 7 bases, with 13 bases spanning the gap. The length of the CDR3 is 14 residues.

This sequence joins TRBV29-1 and TRBJ1-2, with unresolved D. V was shortened by 4 bases and J by 5 bases, with 17 bases between the two germline ends. CDR1 is SQVTM, CDR2 ANQGSEA, per germline. The CDR3 length is 14 residues. In DNA, the CDR3 is TGCAGCGTTGCTCCGGTGGCGGGTTTGTATGGCTACACCTTC. It specifies CSVAPVAGLYGYTF.

V gene TRBV6-5 combines with J gene TRBJ1-2; 8 bases map to TRBD1. V was pared by 6 bases and J by 0 bases, with 6 bases of the junction left unmatched. Germline values: CDR1 MNHEY, CDR2 SVGAGI. This CDR3 comprises 15 residues. CDR3 residues: CASSRWTGTNYGYTF. In DNA, the CDR3 is TGTGCCAGCAGCCGATGGACAGGGACTAACTATGGCTACACCTTC.

The chain uses TRBV18 and TRBJ2-3; the D call may be TRBD1 or TRBD2 (6 bases each). The CDR3 is made up of 20 amino acids. Germline V lookup: CDR1 KGHSH, CDR2 LQKENI. V gave up 3 bases and J gave up 0 bases, with 25 bases separating them. In nucleotides, the CDR3 is TGTGCCAGCTCACCCTACCCGGCGTCGGGGGCAGGATCTAGCACAGATACGCAGTATTTT. Amino acid sequence: CASSPYPASGAGSSTDTQYF. The whole variable domain, filled in from reference TRBV18 and TRBJ2-3, reads NAGVMQNPRHLVRRRGQEARLRCSPMKGHSHVYWYRQLPEEGLKFMVYLQKENIIDESGMPKERFSAEFPKEGPSILRIQQVVRGDSAAYFCASSPYPASGAGSSTDTQYFGPGTRLTVL.

The genes are TRBV28 and TRBJ1-1; D remains ambiguous. The CDR3 covers 12 residues. With 6 bases removed from V and 1 base from J, the gap between germline ends came to 6 bases. Germline CDR1 is MDHEN and CDR2 is SYDVKM. Here the CDR3 DNA reads TGTGCCAGCAGCGGACGGAACACTGAAGCTTTCTTT. Protein product: CASSGRNTEAFF.

The rearrangement uses TRBV4-3 and TRBJ1-4, with a possible D match to TRBD1 (5 bases). The CDR3 spans 16 residues. Trimming cost V 1 base and J 0 bases, with 9 bases left between them. CDR1 is LGHNA and CDR2 is YSLEER in the germline V gene. CDR3 loop: CASSQVGAATNEKLFF. CDR3 nucleotides: TGCGCCAGCAGCCAAGTTGGGGCGGCAACTAATGAAAAACTGTTTTTT.

In the case of this clone: Germline and junction disagree at one end, which may indicate a read error. The V call is TRBV7-7, the J call TRBJ1-6, with D possibly matching TRBD1 (5 bases). This CDR3 is 14 amino acids long. CDR1 SSHAT and CDR2 FNYEAQ come from the germline V gene (reference sequence). CDR3 residues: CASRDSPYNSPLHF. CDR3 nucleotides: TGTGCTAGCAGAGACAGTCCTTATAATTCACCCCTCCACTTT.

The J gene is TRBJ1-4, the V gene TRBV2; D is perhaps TRBD1 (5 bases). This CDR3 is 14 amino acids long. The germline V gene has CDR1 SNHLY and CDR2 FYNNEI. The germline V and J ends were trimmed by 8 bases and 4 bases, with 14 bases remaining between them. CDR3 loop: CASVTGTINEKLFF. The CDR3 bases are TGTGCCAGCGTAACCGGGACCATTAATGAAAAACTGTTTTTT. Together with reference TRBV2 and TRBJ1-4, the CDR3 gives the full variable domain: EPEVTQTPSHQVTQMGQEVILRCVPISNHLYFYWYRQILGQKVEFLVSFYNNEISEKSEIFDDQFSVERPDGSNFTLKIRSTKLEDSAMYFCASVTGTINEKLFFGSGTQLSVL.

The chain combines TRBV5-6 with TRBJ1-6; D perhaps matches TRBD1 (5 bases). Trimming removed 4 bases from V and 2 bases from J, with 13 bases in between. This CDR3 has 16 amino acids. The germline V gene encodes CDR1 SGHDT and CDR2 YYEEEE. CDR3 sequence reads: CASSVQGGAYNSPLHF. In nucleotides, the CDR3 is TGTGCCAGCAGCGTTCAGGGTGGCGCCTATAATTCACCCCTCCACTTT.

This chain's CDR3 is CAISELAPDTQYF. CDR3 DNA sequence: TGTGCCATCAGTGAACTTGCGCCAGATACGCAGTATTTT. This rearrangement joins TRBV10-3 to TRBJ2-3, with D unresolved. The CDR3 totals 13 residues. Germline loops: CDR1 ENHRY, CDR2 SYGVKD. The germline V and J ends were trimmed by 3 bases and 4 bases, with 8 bases remaining between them.

This chain connects TRBV11-1 to TRBJ1-3; D gene ambiguous. Trimming cost V 4 bases and J 3 bases, with 10 bases left between them. The CDR3 consists of 14 residues. From germline, CDR1 is SGHAT and CDR2 FQDESV (reference sequence). CDR3 bases: TGTGCCAGCAGCTCGGGCCTGTTTGGAAACACCATATATTTT. This sequence encodes CASSSGLFGNTIYF.

The chain carries TRBV6-5 and TRBJ1-2; tentatively, D is TRBD1 (5 bases). CDR3 length: 12 amino acids. Per the germline V gene, CDR1 is MNHEY and CDR2 is SVGAGI. Deletions cut 7 bases from V and 1 base from J, with 7 bases between. This chain's CDR3 is CASTGLNYGYTF. Here the CDR3 DNA reads TGTGCCAGCACAGGGCTTAACTATGGCTACACCTTC.

In regard to this clone: The sample contains more than one DNA sequence encoding this CDR3. The chain is built from TRBV19 and TRBJ2-5; maybe TRBD1 (6 bases). Germline loops: CDR1 LNHDA, CDR2 SQIVND (reference sequence). This CDR3 has 14 amino acids. V lost 5 bases and J 4 bases, leaving 14 bases between the germline ends. The CDR3 spells CASSPRTGRETQYF. The DNA for the CDR3 is TGTGCCAGTAGTCCTCGCACAGGGCGAGAGACCCAGTACTTC.

This clone was seen more than once but under ten times. V usage is TRBV7-2 and J usage is TRBJ2-3, with 10 bases that match TRBD2. Trimming cost V 6 bases and J 8 bases; bases outside gene matches: 11. From germline, CDR1 is SGHTA and CDR2 FQGNSA. This CDR3 contains 15 residues. CDR3 region: CASSLQSGGAGTQYF. DNA for the CDR3: TGTGCCAGCAGTTTACAAAGCGGGGGGGCTGGTACGCAGTATTTT.